This T cell receptor (beta chain) was recorded in a study of control samples from healthy donors and cancer patients (TCRdb year 2020). Preparation of the library involved the immunoSEQ multiplex PCR assay. TCRdb re-hosts the immuneACCESS table, in-frame sequences only. Its copies lack some clones; in the studies checked, an unresolved V gene accounts for under half of them, and the cause for the rest is not known. Counted in this sample were 90,000 to 140,000 clones; approximately 83% of them appeared once. Around 14% of the sample belongs to the ten largest clones. In regard to this clone: Its antigen specificity is not known. Within one base of it there is no much larger clone, and no base qualities were kept.

Trimming at the junction amounts to 6 bases on V and 4 bases on J, and the germline ends lie 10 bases apart. The CDR3 numbers 13 residues from cysteine through phenylalanine. Left in the record is the CDR3 DNA by itself, 39 bases read in frame from the first base. Sequenced: blood. The chain links TRBV12-3 or TRBV12-4 with TRBJ1-5; possibly the D gene is TRBD1, per 5 matching bases. This sequence was found in a woman between 50 and 59 years old in good health. The CDR3: CASRLAGNQPQHF. The sequence in DNA is TGTGCCAGCAGACTGGCAGGGAATCAGCCCCAGCATTTT.